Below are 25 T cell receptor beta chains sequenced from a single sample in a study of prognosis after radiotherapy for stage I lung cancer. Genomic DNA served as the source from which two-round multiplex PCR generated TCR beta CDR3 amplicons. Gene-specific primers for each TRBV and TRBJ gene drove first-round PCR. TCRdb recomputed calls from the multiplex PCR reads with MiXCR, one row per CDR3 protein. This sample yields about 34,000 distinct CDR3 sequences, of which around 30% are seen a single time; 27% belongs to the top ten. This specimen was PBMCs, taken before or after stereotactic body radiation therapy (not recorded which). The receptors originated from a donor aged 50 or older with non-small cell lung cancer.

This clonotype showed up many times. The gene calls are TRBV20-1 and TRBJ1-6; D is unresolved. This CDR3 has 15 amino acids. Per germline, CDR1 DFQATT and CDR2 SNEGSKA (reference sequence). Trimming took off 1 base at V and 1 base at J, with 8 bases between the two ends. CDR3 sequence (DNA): TGCAGTGCTAGAGGAGGTGATTCCTATAATTCACCCCTCCACTTT. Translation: CSARGGDSYNSPLHF.

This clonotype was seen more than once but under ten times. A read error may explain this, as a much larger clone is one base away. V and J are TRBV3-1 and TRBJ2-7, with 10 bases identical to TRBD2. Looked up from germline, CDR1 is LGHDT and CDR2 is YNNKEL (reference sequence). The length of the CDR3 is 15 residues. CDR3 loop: CASSQTSGDSYGQYF. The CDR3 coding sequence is TGTGCCAGCAGCCAAACTAGCGGGGACTCCTACGGGCAGTACTTC.

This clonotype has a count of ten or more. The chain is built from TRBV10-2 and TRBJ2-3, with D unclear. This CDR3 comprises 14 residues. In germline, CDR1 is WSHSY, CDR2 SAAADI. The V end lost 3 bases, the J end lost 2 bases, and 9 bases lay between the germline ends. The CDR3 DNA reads TGCGCCAGCAGTGACTCCAGGTTCACAGATACGCAGTATTTT. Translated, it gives CASSDSRFTDTQYF.

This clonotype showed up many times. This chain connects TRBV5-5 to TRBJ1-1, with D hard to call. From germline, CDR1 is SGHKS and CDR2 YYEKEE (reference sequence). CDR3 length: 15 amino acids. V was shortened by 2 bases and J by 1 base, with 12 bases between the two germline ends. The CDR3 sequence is CASSFSSTENTEAFF. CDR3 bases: TGTGCCAGCAGCTTTTCCTCGACGGAGAACACTGAAGCTTTCTTT. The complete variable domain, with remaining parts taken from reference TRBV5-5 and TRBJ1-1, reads DAGVTQSPTHLIKTRGQQVTLRCSPISGHKSVSWYQQVLGQGPQFIFQYYEKEERGRGNFPDRFSARQFPNYSSELNVNALLLGDSALYLCASSFSSTENTEAFFGQGTRLTVV.

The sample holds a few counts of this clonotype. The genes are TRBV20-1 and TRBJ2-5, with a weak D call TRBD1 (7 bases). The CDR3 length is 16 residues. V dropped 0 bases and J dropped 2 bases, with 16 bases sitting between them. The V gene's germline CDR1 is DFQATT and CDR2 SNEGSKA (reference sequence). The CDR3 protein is CSARDLRDSVQETQYF. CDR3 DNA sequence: TGCAGTGCTAGAGATCTGCGGGACAGCGTTCAAGAGACCCAGTACTTC.

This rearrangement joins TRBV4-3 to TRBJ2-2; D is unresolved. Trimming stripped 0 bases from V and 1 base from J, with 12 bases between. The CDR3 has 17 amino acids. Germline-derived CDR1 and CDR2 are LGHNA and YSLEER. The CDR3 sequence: CASSQESVTQNTGELFF. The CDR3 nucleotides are TGCGCCAGCAGCCAAGAATCGGTGACTCAGAACACCGGGGAGCTGTTTTTT.

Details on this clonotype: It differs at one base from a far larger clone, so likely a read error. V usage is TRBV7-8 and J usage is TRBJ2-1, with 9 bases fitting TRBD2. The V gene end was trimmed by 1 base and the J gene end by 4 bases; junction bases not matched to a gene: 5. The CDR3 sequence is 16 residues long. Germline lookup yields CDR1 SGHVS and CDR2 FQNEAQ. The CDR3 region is CASSLEASGNYNEQFF. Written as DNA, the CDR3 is TGTGCCAGCAGCTTAGAGGCTAGCGGGAATTACAATGAGCAGTTCTTC.

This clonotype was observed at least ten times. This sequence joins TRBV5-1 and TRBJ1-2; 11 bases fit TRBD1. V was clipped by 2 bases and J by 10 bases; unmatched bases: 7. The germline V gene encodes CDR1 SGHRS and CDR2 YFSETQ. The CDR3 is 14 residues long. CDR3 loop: CASSLGQGALDYTF. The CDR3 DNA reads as TGCGCCAGCAGCTTAGGACAGGGGGCGTTGGACTACACCTTC.

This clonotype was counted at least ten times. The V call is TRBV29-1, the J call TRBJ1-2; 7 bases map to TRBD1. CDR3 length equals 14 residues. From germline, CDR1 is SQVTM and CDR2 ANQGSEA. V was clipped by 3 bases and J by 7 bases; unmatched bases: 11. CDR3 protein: CSVDDRDSVGGYTF. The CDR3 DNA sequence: TGCAGCGTTGACGACAGGGATTCGGTTGGTGGCTACACCTTC.

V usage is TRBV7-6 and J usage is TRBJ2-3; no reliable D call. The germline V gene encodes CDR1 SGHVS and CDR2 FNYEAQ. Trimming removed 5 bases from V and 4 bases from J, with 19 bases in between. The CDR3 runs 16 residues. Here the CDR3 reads CASSQILRSPPDTQYF. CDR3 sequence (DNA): TGTGCCAGCAGCCAGATACTCAGGAGTCCCCCAGATACGCAGTATTTT.

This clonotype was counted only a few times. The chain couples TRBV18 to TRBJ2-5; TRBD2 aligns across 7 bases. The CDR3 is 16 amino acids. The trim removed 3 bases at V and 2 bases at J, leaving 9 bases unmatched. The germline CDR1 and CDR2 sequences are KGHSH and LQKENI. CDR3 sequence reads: CASSPFTGLNQETQYF. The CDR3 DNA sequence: TGTGCCAGCTCACCCTTCACGGGACTAAATCAAGAGACCCAGTACTTC.

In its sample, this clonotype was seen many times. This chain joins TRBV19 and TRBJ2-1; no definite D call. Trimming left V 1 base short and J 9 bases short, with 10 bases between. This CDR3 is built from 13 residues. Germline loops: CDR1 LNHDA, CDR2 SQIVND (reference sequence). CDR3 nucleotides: TGTGCCAGTAGTATAGGCAGTAATGGTGAGCAGTTCTTC. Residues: CASSIGSNGEQFF.

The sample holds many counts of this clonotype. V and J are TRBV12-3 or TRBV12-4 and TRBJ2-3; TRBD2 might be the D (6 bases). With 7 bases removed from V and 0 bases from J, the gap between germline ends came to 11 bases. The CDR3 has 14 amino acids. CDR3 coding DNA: TGTGCCAGCACCCACAGCGGGAGCACAGATACGCAGTATTTT. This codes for CASTHSGSTDTQYF.

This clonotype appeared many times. CDR3 sequence: CASSYRGTGNTIYF. CDR3 DNA sequence: TGTGCCAGCAGTTACAGGGGGACTGGAAACACCATATATTTT. The chain is built from TRBV12-3 or TRBV12-4 and TRBJ1-3; 8 nucleotides agree with TRBD1. Trimming removed 4 bases from V and 2 bases from J; junction bases left unmatched: 1. The CDR3 length is 14 residues.

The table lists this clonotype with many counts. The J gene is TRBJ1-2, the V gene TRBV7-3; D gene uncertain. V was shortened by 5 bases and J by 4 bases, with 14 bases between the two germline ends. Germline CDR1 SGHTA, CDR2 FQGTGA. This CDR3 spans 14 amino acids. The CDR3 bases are TGTGCCAGCAGCCTAATAGAGTCAAGCTATGGCTACACCTTC. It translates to CASSLIESSYGYTF.

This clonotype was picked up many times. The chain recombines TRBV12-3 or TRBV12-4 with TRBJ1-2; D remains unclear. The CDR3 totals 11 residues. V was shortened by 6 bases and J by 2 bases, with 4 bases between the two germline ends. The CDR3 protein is CASSPNYGYTF. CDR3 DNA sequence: TGTGCCAGCAGCCCCAACTATGGCTACACCTTC.

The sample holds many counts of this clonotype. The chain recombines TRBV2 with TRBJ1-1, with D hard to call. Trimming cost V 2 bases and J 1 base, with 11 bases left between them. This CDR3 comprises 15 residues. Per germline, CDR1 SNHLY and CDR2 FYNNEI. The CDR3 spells CASSESSLRNTEAFF. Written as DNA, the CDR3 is TGTGCCAGCAGTGAATCGTCCCTAAGGAACACTGAAGCTTTCTTT. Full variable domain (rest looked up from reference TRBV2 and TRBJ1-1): EPEVTQTPSHQVTQMGQEVILRCVPISNHLYFYWYRQILGQKVEFLVSFYNNEISEKSEIFDDQFSVERPDGSNFTLKIRSTKLEDSAMYFCASSESSLRNTEAFFGQGTRLTVV.

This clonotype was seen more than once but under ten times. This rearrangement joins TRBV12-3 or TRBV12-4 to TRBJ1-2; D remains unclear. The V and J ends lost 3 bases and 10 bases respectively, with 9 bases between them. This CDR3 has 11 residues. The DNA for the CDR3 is TGTGCCAGCAGTTTTGGGCGGGACTACACCTTC. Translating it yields CASSFGRDYTF.

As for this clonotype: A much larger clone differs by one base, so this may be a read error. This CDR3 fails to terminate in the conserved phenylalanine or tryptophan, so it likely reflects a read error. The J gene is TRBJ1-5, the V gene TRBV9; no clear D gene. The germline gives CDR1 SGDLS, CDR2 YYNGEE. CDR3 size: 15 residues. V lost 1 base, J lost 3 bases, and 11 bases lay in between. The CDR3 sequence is CASSVRKQHNQPQHS. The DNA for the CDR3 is TGTGCCAGCAGCGTACGGAAACAGCACAATCAGCCCCAGCATTCT.

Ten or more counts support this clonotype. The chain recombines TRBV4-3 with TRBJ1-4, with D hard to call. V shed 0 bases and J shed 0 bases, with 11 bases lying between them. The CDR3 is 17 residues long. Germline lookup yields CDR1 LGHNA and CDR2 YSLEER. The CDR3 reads CASSQDHIRATNEKLFF. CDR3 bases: TGCGCCAGCAGCCAAGATCATATTCGGGCAACTAATGAAAAACTGTTTTTT.

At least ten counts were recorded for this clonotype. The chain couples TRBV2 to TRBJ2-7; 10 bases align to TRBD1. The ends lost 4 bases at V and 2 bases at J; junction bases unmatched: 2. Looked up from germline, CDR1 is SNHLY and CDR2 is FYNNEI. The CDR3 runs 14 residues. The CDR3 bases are TGTGCCAGCAGTGCGGGACAGGGGACCTACGAGCAGTACTTC. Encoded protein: CASSAGQGTYEQYF.

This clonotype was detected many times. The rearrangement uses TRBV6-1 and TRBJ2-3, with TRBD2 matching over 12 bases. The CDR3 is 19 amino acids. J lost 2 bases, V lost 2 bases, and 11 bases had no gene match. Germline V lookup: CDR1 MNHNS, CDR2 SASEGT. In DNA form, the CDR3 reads TGTGCCAGCAGTGAATTTGGGCTAGCGGGGGGGGAATACACAGATACGCAGTATTTT. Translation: CASSEFGLAGGEYTDTQYF.

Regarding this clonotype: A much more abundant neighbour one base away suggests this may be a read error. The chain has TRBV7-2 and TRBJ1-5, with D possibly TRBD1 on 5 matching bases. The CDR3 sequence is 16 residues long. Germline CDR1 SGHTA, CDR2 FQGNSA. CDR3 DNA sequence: TGTGCCGGCAGCTTAGGGGCGTTGGGACTGCCTCAGCCCCAGCATTTT. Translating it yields CAGSLGALGLPQPQHF.

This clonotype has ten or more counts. CDR3 amino acids: CASSLFWQGTGEQYF. The CDR3 coding sequence is TGTGCCAGCAGTTTATTTTGGCAGGGGACGGGCGAGCAGTACTTC. The chain combines TRBV27 with TRBJ2-7; possibly TRBD1 for D (6 bases). Germline V gives CDR1 MNHEY, CDR2 SMNVEV (reference sequence). V was cut by 1 base and J by 6 bases, with 16 bases left in between. The CDR3 runs to 15 residues.

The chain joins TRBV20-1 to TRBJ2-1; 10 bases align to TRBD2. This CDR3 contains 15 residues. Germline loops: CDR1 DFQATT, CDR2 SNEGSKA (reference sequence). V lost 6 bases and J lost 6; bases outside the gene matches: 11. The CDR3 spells CSARKSSGSGNEQFF. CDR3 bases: TGCAGTGCACGAAAGTCTAGCGGGAGTGGCAATGAGCAGTTCTTC.